What follows describes a single T cell receptor (beta chain). The data were obtained in a study of cytotoxic CD8 clonotypes in ibrutinib-treated CLL. Data came from immunoSEQ multiplex PCR; TCRdb stores just in-frame clones and leaves some out. The profile shows about 68,000 clones, 75% to 95% of them singletons. The origin of this receptor is a human donor with chronic lymphocytic leukemia. The sequencing used PBMCs, collected after 12 months of ibrutinib treatment.

The CDR3 DNA sequence: TGCGCCAGCAGCCCCCGTCTAGCGGGAGGAACCGAGCAGTACTTC. Amino acid sequence: CASSPRLAGGTEQYF. V is TRBV5-1 and J is TRBJ2-7; 11 nucleotides agree with TRBD2. The germline V gene has CDR1 SGHRS and CDR2 YFSETQ. The J segment lost 6 bases and the V segment lost 4 bases, leaving 9 bases of the junction unmatched. The CDR3 length is 15 residues. The full variable domain, rest sourced from reference TRBV5-1 and TRBJ2-7, is KAGVTQTPRYLIKTRGQQVTLSCSPISGHRSVSWYQQTPGQGLQFLFEYFSETQRNKGNFPGRFSGRQFSNSRSEMNVSTLELGDSALYLCASSPRLAGGTEQYFGPGTRLTVT.